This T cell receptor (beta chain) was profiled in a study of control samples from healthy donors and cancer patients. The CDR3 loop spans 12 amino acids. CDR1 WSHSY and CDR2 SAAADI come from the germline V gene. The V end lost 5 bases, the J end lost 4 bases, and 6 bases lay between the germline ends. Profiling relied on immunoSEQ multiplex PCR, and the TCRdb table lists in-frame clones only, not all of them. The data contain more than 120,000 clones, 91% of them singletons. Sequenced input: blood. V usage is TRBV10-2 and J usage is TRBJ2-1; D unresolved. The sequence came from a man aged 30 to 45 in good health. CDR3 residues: CASSSIYNEQFF. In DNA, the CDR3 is TGCGCCAGCAGTTCTATATACAATGAGCAGTTCTTC.